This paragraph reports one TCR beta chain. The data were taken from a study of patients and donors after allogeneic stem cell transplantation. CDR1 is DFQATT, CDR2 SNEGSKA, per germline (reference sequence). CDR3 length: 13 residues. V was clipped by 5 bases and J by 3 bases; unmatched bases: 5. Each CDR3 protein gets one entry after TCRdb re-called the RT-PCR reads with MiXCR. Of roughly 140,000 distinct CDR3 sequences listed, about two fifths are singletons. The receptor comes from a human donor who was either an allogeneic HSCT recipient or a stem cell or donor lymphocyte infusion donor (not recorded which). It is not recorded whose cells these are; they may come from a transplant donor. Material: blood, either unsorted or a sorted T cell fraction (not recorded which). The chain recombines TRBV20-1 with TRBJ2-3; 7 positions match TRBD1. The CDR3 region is CSAPGQITDTQYF. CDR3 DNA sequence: TGCAGTGCTCCGGGACAGATAACAGATACGCAGTATTTT.